Shown below are 29 T cell receptor beta chains from a single sample sequenced in a study of PD-1 blockade in classical Hodgkin lymphoma. Every single patient, without exception, relapsed after autologous stem cell transplantation, and brentuximab vedotin exposure varied. Here immunoSEQ multiplex PCR was the method, and the copy in TCRdb shows in-frame clones only, minus some. The data contain tens of thousands of clones, about 70% of them singletons. Sample: peripheral blood mononuclear cells (PBMCs), taken at baseline. The source of these receptors is a human donor with classical Hodgkin lymphoma.

The V call is TRBV28, the J call TRBJ1-2; 9 bases agree with TRBD1. The CDR3 length is 15 residues. Germline V lookup: CDR1 MDHEN, CDR2 SYDVKM. V shed 3 bases and J 4 bases; nucleotides not matched to a gene: 6. CDR3 in amino acids: CASSFFTGGIYGYTF. The CDR3 nucleotides read TGTGCCAGCAGTTTTTTTACAGGGGGCATCTATGGCTACACCTTC.

This chain joins TRBV15 and TRBJ1-3; D is uncertain. The CDR3 extends over 13 amino acids. Trimming left V 1 base short and J 4 bases short, with 5 bases between. From germline, CDR1 is LNHNV and CDR2 YYDKDF (reference sequence). CDR3 residues: CATSRVQGNTIYF. The CDR3 bases are TGTGCCACCAGCAGAGTACAGGGAAACACCATATATTTT. The complete variable domain, with remaining parts taken from reference TRBV15 and TRBJ1-3, reads DAMVIQNPRYQVTQFGKPVTLSCSQTLNHNVMYWYQQKSSQAPKLLFHYYDKDFNNEADTPDNFQSRRPNTSFCFLDIRSPGLGDTAMYLCATSRVQGNTIYFGEGSWLTVV.

The CDR3: CASSALRSVEKLFF. Written as DNA, the CDR3 is TGTGCCAGCAGTGCCCTCCGCTCGGTTGAAAAACTGTTTTTT. The V gene is TRBV6-6, the J gene TRBJ1-4, with D unclear. The V gene's germline CDR1 is MNHNY and CDR2 SVGAGI (reference sequence). V dropped 5 bases and J dropped 7 bases, with 14 bases sitting between them. CDR3 length equals 14 residues.

The genes are TRBV2 and TRBJ1-2, with D maybe TRBD1 (5 bases). The germline CDR1 and CDR2 sequences are SNHLY and FYNNEI. Trimming stripped 6 bases from V and 5 bases from J, with 16 bases between. The CDR3 contains 14 residues. CDR3 coding DNA: TGTGCCAGCAGGCCAGGCCAGGGAGGGTATGGCTACACCTTC. Translation gives CASRPGQGGYGYTF. The full variable domain, in which reference TRBV2 and TRBJ1-2 provide the parts outside the CDR3, is EPEVTQTPSHQVTQMGQEVILRCVPISNHLYFYWYRQILGQKVEFLVSFYNNEISEKSEIFDDQFSVERPDGSNFTLKIRSTKLEDSAMYFCASRPGQGGYGYTFGSGTRLTVV.

This sequence joins TRBV6-1 and TRBJ2-7; no definite D call. The V gene's germline CDR1 is MNHNS and CDR2 SASEGT. This CDR3 has 11 amino acids. V was clipped by 6 bases and J by 6 bases, with 9 bases between them. The CDR3 nucleotides read TGTGCCAGCAGGGCCTCGGGCGAGCAGTACTTC. Encoded protein: CASRASGEQYF.

The chain uses TRBV5-4 and TRBJ2-7; 9 nucleotides agree with TRBD2. The germline V gene has CDR1 SGHNT and CDR2 YYREEE (reference sequence). J gave up 3 bases and V 1 base, and 5 bases lay outside the gene matches. This CDR3 region has 15 residues. This chain's CDR3 is CASSLTREGIYEQYF. CDR3 sequence (DNA): TGTGCCAGCAGCTTGACGCGGGAGGGAATCTACGAGCAGTACTTC.

The chain is built from TRBV28 and TRBJ2-7; D may be TRBD1 (5 bases). Germline V gene sequence: CDR1 MDHEN, CDR2 SYDVKM. Trimming stripped 11 bases from V and 2 bases from J, with 10 bases between. The CDR3 spans 11 residues. CDR3 protein: CAWGFTYEQYF. In DNA, the CDR3 is TGTGCCTGGGGCTTTACCTACGAGCAGTACTTC.

The V call is TRBV7-9, the J call TRBJ1-2; D may be TRBD1 (6 bases). Trimming removed 6 bases at V and 2 bases at J, with 10 bases between. This CDR3 has 13 residues. Germline CDR1 SEHNR, CDR2 FQNEAQ (reference sequence). The CDR3 loop is CASSPTGNYGYTF. CDR3 in DNA: TGTGCCAGCAGTCCTACAGGGAACTATGGCTACACCTTC.

This clone was seen a handful of times. V gene TRBV6-1 combines with J gene TRBJ2-3; D call uncertain. Germline values: CDR1 MNHNS, CDR2 SASEGT. The CDR3 extends over 12 amino acids. Trimming shortened V by 7 bases and J by 4 bases, and 9 bases separated the two germline ends. This chain's CDR3 is CASMALADTQYF. CDR3 DNA: TGTGCCAGCATGGCCTTGGCAGATACGCAGTATTTT.

The V call is TRBV29-1, the J call TRBJ2-2; D gene uncertain. The CDR3 loop spans 12 amino acids. CDR1 SQVTM and CDR2 ANQGSEA come from the germline V gene. V was clipped by 3 bases and J by 7 bases, with 9 bases between them. This chain's CDR3 is CSVDGGYGELFF. CDR3 bases: TGCAGCGTTGATGGTGGTTACGGGGAGCTGTTTTTT.

The sample holds a few counts of this clone. The chain recombines TRBV19 with TRBJ2-5; D unclear. V lost 9 bases, J lost 5 bases, and 13 bases lay in between. This CDR3 has 12 amino acids. Germline V gives CDR1 LNHDA, CDR2 SQIVND (reference sequence). CDR3 nucleotides: TGTGCCAGCTCACGGATCGGGGAGACCCAGTACTTC. Protein: CASSRIGETQYF. Full variable domain (outside the CDR3, taken from reference TRBV19 and TRBJ2-5): DGGITQSPKYLFRKEGQNVTLSCEQNLNHDAMYWYRQDPGQGLRLIYYSQIVNDFQKGDIAEGYSVSREKKESFPLTVTSAQKNPTAFYLCASSRIGETQYFGPGTRLLVL.

The chain has TRBV7-9 and TRBJ2-7; no reliable D call. Germline V gene sequence: CDR1 SEHNR, CDR2 FQNEAQ (reference sequence). The CDR3 totals 13 residues. The ends were cut back, 4 bases at V and 6 bases at J, with 13 bases in the middle. CDR3: CASSSPSWGEQYF. The CDR3 DNA is TGTGCCAGCAGCTCCCCTTCTTGGGGCGAGCAGTACTTC.

V usage is TRBV7-9 and J usage is TRBJ2-1, with 11 bases matching TRBD2. V trimming: 7 bases; J trimming: 4 bases; junction bases outside the gene matches: 3. From germline, CDR1 is SEHNR and CDR2 FQNEAQ (reference sequence). The length of the CDR3 is 14 residues. CDR3 residues: CASTGTSGYNEQFF. Here the CDR3 DNA reads TGTGCCAGCACCGGGACTAGCGGATACAATGAGCAGTTCTTC. The whole variable domain, filled in from reference TRBV7-9 and TRBJ2-1, reads DTGVSQNPRHKITKRGQNVTFRCDPISEHNRLYWYRQTLGQGPEFLTYFQNEAQLEKSRLLSDRFSAERPKGSFSTLEIQRTEQGDSAMYLCASTGTSGYNEQFFGPGTRLTVL.

This clone was counted between two and nine times. J is TRBJ1-1 and V is TRBV27; 10 nucleotides align to TRBD1. The CDR3 totals 14 residues. Germline V gives CDR1 MNHEY, CDR2 SMNVEV (reference sequence). The V and J ends lost 5 bases and 9 bases, in that order; junction bases with no gene match: 9. CDR3 bases: TGTGCCAGCAGTGGCGCCGGGACAGGGGAAAAAGCTTTCTTT. Translating gives CASSGAGTGEKAFF.

The chain carries TRBV5-1 and TRBJ2-3; 7 bases map to TRBD2. The germline V gene encodes CDR1 SGHRS and CDR2 YFSETQ. V was pared by 6 bases and J by 0 bases, with 4 bases of the junction left unmatched. The CDR3 length is 14 residues. The CDR3 region has the DNA TGCGCCAGCAATGAGCGGGGAAGCACAGATACGCAGTATTTT. Translation gives CASNERGSTDTQYF. The entire variable domain, with the rest obtained from reference TRBV5-1 and TRBJ2-3, is as follows: KAGVTQTPRYLIKTRGQQVTLSCSPISGHRSVSWYQQTPGQGLQFLFEYFSETQRNKGNFPGRFSGRQFSNSRSEMNVSTLELGDSALYLCASNERGSTDTQYFGPGTRLTVL.

J is TRBJ2-5 and V is TRBV27; 11 bases map to TRBD1. The CDR3 runs to 15 residues. V lost 5 bases and J lost 2; bases outside the gene matches: 4. Germline lookup yields CDR1 MNHEY and CDR2 SMNVEV (reference sequence). CDR3 in DNA: TGTGCCAGCAGTCCCGGGACAGGGGGTCAAGAGACCCAGTACTTC. Protein sequence: CASSPGTGGQETQYF.

This chain links TRBV4-2 with TRBJ1-3; D is undetermined. The CDR3 has 15 residues. Germline assignment: CDR1 LGHNA and CDR2 YNFKEQ. The germline V and J ends were trimmed by 0 bases and 3 bases, with 9 bases remaining between them. Here the CDR3 reads CASSQDRLGGNTIYF. The CDR3 nucleotides are TGTGCCAGCAGCCAAGACAGGCTTGGTGGAAACACCATATATTTT.

This chain connects TRBV19 to TRBJ2-7; D unresolved. V was clipped by 3 bases and J by 2 bases, with 14 bases between them. Germline assignment: CDR1 LNHDA and CDR2 SQIVND (reference sequence). The CDR3 runs to 15 residues. The CDR3 region is CASSMAVGRAYEQYF. CDR3 DNA sequence: TGTGCCAGTAGTATGGCGGTTGGCAGAGCCTACGAGCAGTACTTC.

The CDR3 DNA sequence: TGTGCCAGCAGCCCAATACTAGCGGGAGGTGAAGCTGAGCAGTTCTTC. Amino acids: CASSPILAGGEAEQFF. The V gene is TRBV11-2, the J gene TRBJ2-1; 12 positions agree with TRBD2. The CDR3 contains 16 residues. Per germline, CDR1 SGHAT and CDR2 FQNNGV. V lost 5 bases to trimming and J lost 9 bases; unmatched junction nucleotides: 11. Complete variable domain (other parts from reference TRBV11-2 and TRBJ2-1): EAGVAQSPRYKIIEKRQSVAFWCNPISGHATLYWYQQILGQGPKLLIQFQNNGVVDDSQLPKDRFSAERLKGVDSTLKIQPAKLEDSAVYLCASSPILAGGEAEQFFGPGTRLTVL.

The rearrangement uses TRBV11-2 and TRBJ1-3; D unclear. Between the trimmed V and J ends, which lost 4 bases and 0 bases, there was a span of 7 bases. CDR3 length: 14 residues. Germline loops: CDR1 SGHAT, CDR2 FQNNGV. CDR3 coding DNA: TGTGCCAGCAGCTCAGATTTCTCTGGAAACACCATATATTTT. It yields the protein CASSSDFSGNTIYF.

This chain connects TRBV9 to TRBJ2-3, with 8 bases matching TRBD2. CDR1 is SGDLS, CDR2 YYNGEE, per germline. This CDR3 is built from 15 residues. With V trimmed by 3 bases and J by 4 bases, 7 bases remained unmatched. CDR3 protein: CASSARLAPPDTQYF. The DNA of the CDR3 is TGTGCCAGCAGCGCTCGACTAGCGCCGCCAGATACGCAGTATTTT.

CDR3 in amino acids: CASSEIGGTNEKLFF. CDR3 nucleotides: TGTGCCAGCAGTGAAATAGGGGGGACTAATGAAAAACTGTTTTTT. This chain connects TRBV6-1 to TRBJ1-4; D perhaps matches TRBD1 (6 bases). The CDR3 has 15 amino acids. The V gene lost 2 bases and the J gene lost 2 bases, with 9 bases spanning the gap. Germline V gene lookup returns CDR1 MNHNS and CDR2 SASEGT.

CDR3 coding DNA: TGTGCCTGGAGTGTATTCTCGTATGCCGGAGATACGCAGTATTTT. Protein: CAWSVFSYAGDTQYF. V and J are TRBV30 and TRBJ2-3; D remains ambiguous. The CDR3 totals 15 residues. V lost 0 bases, J lost 5 bases, and 15 bases lay in between. Germline V gives CDR1 GTSNPN, CDR2 SVGIG (reference sequence). Using reference TRBV30 and TRBJ2-3 for the parts outside the CDR3, the full variable domain is SQTIHQWPATLVQPVGSPLSLECTVEGTSNPNLYWYRQAAGRGLQLLFYSVGIGQISSEVPQNLSASRPQDRQFILSSKKLLLSDSGFYLCAWSVFSYAGDTQYFGPGTRLTVL.

This chain uses TRBV11-2 with TRBJ2-7; 8 nucleotides align to TRBD2. V was pared by 5 bases and J by 0 bases, with 15 bases of the junction left unmatched. Per the germline V gene, CDR1 is SGHAT and CDR2 is FQNNGV. This CDR3 has 18 amino acids. CDR3 DNA: TGTGCCAGCAGCCGTTCTACTTCGACTAGCGCATACTCCTACGAGCAGTACTTC. Translation gives CASSRSTSTSAYSYEQYF.

The rearrangement links TRBV6-6 to TRBJ1-1; perhaps TRBD1 as D (5 bases). Germline V CDR1 and CDR2: MNHNY, SVGAGI (reference sequence). V was clipped by 6 bases and J by 3 bases, with 14 bases between them. This CDR3 comprises 14 residues. The CDR3: CASRPRLGDTEAFF. The CDR3 DNA is TGTGCCAGCAGACCCCGATTGGGGGACACTGAAGCTTTCTTT.

J is TRBJ2-5 and V is TRBV6-4; TRBD2 agrees at 9 bases. The CDR3 loop spans 15 amino acids. Germline trimming cut 3 bases from V and 5 bases from J; bases unmatched to any gene: 7. Germline lookup yields CDR1 MRHNA and CDR2 SNTAGT. CDR3 amino acids: CASSEVAGEMETQYF. CDR3 DNA: TGTGCCAGCAGTGAAGTAGCGGGAGAAATGGAGACCCAGTACTTC.

The rearrangement links TRBV6-5 to TRBJ1-3; TRBD1 matches at 9 bases. V gave up 6 bases and J gave up 6 bases; unmatched junction bases: 9. In germline, CDR1 is MNHEY, CDR2 SVGAGI. This CDR3 has 15 residues. As DNA, the CDR3 is TGTGCCAGCAGGCGAACAGGGGGCTGGGAAAACACCATATATTTT. Residues: CASRRTGGWENTIYF.

The V call is TRBV19, the J call TRBJ2-1, with 11 bases that match TRBD2. Per the germline V gene, CDR1 is LNHDA and CDR2 is SQIVND (reference sequence). V lost 3 bases, J lost 6 bases, and 4 bases stayed unmatched. There are 15 residues in the CDR3. The CDR3, as DNA: TGTGCCAGTAGTATCTTAGCGGGAGGGAGCAATGAGCAGTTCTTC. Amino acids: CASSILAGGSNEQFF.

V is TRBV7-3 and J is TRBJ2-6, with D maybe TRBD1 (5 bases). Trimming shortened V by 5 bases and J by 3 bases, and 5 bases separated the two germline ends. The CDR3 extends over 13 amino acids. Germline V CDR1 and CDR2: SGHTA, FQGTGA. The CDR3 nucleotides read TGTGCCAGCAGCCAGGGTGGGGCCAACGTCCTGACTTTC. As protein: CASSQGGANVLTF.